A single sample is the source of the 14 T cell receptor beta chains below, sequenced in a study of vaccination and CD4 T cells after COVID-19. For these receptors, no antigen is known. Sample treatment: approximately 10-day PBMC culture with coronavirus spike peptide pools or control peptides (ViraFEST assay). With the Oncomine TCR Beta short-read assay, DNA from cultured CD4+ T cells was sequenced. TCRdb re-called the PCR reads through MiXCR, storing one row per CDR3 protein. The sample gives about 11,000 distinct CDR3 sequences, around a third of which show up once; around 14% is in the top ten. Sequences were derived from CD4+ T cells from blood, cultured in vitro, sampled after SARS-CoV-2 vaccination. These receptors originate from a human donor who had recovered from COVID-19.

This clonotype came up a few times. The chain links TRBV27 to TRBJ1-1; D remains ambiguous. CDR3 length equals 15 residues. V was shortened by 2 bases and J by 1 base, with 11 bases between the two germline ends. Per the germline V gene, CDR1 is MNHEY and CDR2 is SMNVEV (reference sequence). The CDR3 protein is CASSLMGPGNTEAFF. CDR3 DNA: TGTGCCAGCAGTTTAATGGGCCCTGGGAACACTGAAGCTTTCTTT.

Only a few counts were recorded for this clonotype. V usage is TRBV29-1 and J usage is TRBJ2-3; perhaps TRBD1 as D (6 bases). Trimming removed 5 bases at V and 2 bases at J, with 11 bases between. The germline CDR1 and CDR2 sequences are SQVTM and ANQGSEA. There are 13 residues in the CDR3. CDR3 in amino acids: CSVTGSNTDTQYF. CDR3 DNA sequence: TGCAGCGTTACAGGGTCAAACACAGATACGCAGTATTTT.

V is TRBV15 and J is TRBJ1-5, with D possibly TRBD1 on 5 matching bases. The CDR3 has 15 amino acids. Germline-derived CDR1 and CDR2 are LNHNV and YYDKDF (reference sequence). The ends were cut back, 6 bases at V and 9 bases at J, with 21 bases in the middle. The CDR3 spells CATSGVGGIRAPQHF. The CDR3 coding sequence is TGTGCCACCAGTGGTGTTGGGGGGATAAGGGCGCCCCAGCATTTT. The whole variable domain, filled in from reference TRBV15 and TRBJ1-5, reads DAMVIQNPRYQVTQFGKPVTLSCSQTLNHNVMYWYQQKSSQAPKLLFHYYDKDFNNEADTPDNFQSRRPNTSFCFLDIRSPGLGDTAMYLCATSGVGGIRAPQHFGDGTRLSIL.

This clonotype has more than one count but fewer than ten. The chain links TRBV7-8 to TRBJ1-2, with a weak D call TRBD1 (6 bases). The ends were cut back, 5 bases at V and 7 bases at J, with 17 bases in the middle. The CDR3 contains 14 residues. The V gene's germline CDR1 is SGHVS and CDR2 FQNEAQ. This CDR3 reads CASSPLTGTGGYTF. As DNA, the CDR3 is TGTGCCAGCAGCCCGTTGACAGGTACGGGTGGCTACACCTTC.

The V gene is TRBV19, the J gene TRBJ2-3, with 13 bases lining up with TRBD2. V lost 4 bases and J lost 3; bases outside the gene matches: 1. Germline loops: CDR1 LNHDA, CDR2 SQIVND (reference sequence). This CDR3 is 15 amino acids long. The CDR3 loop reads CASSTTSGRTDTQYF. Written as DNA, the CDR3 is TGTGCCAGTAGTACGACTAGCGGGAGGACAGATACGCAGTATTTT.

This clonotype has a handful of counts. This sequence joins TRBV27 and TRBJ1-2; D uncertain. Trimming shortened V by 4 bases and J by 3 bases, and 9 bases separated the two germline ends. The CDR3 has 13 amino acids. Germline V gives CDR1 MNHEY, CDR2 SMNVEV (reference sequence). The CDR3 DNA sequence: TGTGCCAGCAGTTCGAGACCCTACTATGGCTACACCTTC. Its protein is CASSSRPYYGYTF.

This rearrangement joins TRBV7-2 to TRBJ2-1; the match to TRBD2 covers 13 bases. The CDR3 length is 16 residues. Germline V CDR1 and CDR2: SGHTA, FQGNSA. J gave up 9 bases and V 5 bases, and 10 bases lay outside the gene matches. CDR3 sequence reads: CASSPGGLAGALEQFF. CDR3 DNA: TGTGCCAGCAGCCCCGGCGGACTAGCGGGAGCACTTGAGCAGTTCTTC.

The chain combines TRBV27 with TRBJ2-7; 7 nucleotides agree with TRBD2. The germline CDR1 and CDR2 sequences are MNHEY and SMNVEV (reference sequence). The CDR3 contains 15 residues. The V segment lost 4 bases and the J segment 0 bases; nucleotides outside the gene matches: 6. The CDR3 DNA reads TGTGCCAGCAGTTCCCTCCGCGGGAGCTCCTACGAGCAGTACTTC. Protein sequence: CASSSLRGSSYEQYF.

J is TRBJ1-1 and V is TRBV6-1; TRBD1 might be the D (6 bases). Trimming took off 8 bases at V and 5 bases at J, with 18 bases between the two ends. Germline CDR1 reads MNHNS; CDR2 reads SASEGT. This CDR3 is built from 14 residues. CDR3 loop: CASRVQGGKTEAFF. The CDR3 nucleotides are TGTGCCAGCCGTGTACAGGGTGGGAAAACTGAAGCTTTCTTT.

This clonotype was observed a handful of times. V gene TRBV20-1 combines with J gene TRBJ2-1, with 7 positions matching TRBD2. Trimming removed 1 base from V and 9 bases from J; junction bases left unmatched: 12. Germline assignment: CDR1 DFQATT and CDR2 SNEGSKA (reference sequence). The CDR3 has 15 amino acids. The DNA of the CDR3 is TGCAGTGCTAGAGGGGCATTGGCGGGAGAGTTTGAGCAGTTCTTC. Residues: CSARGALAGEFEQFF.

V is TRBV11-3 and J is TRBJ2-3; D gene ambiguous. Deletions cut 1 base from V and 4 bases from J, with 3 bases between. This CDR3 is built from 12 residues. In germline, CDR1 is SGHNT, CDR2 YENEEA. The CDR3 is CASSLAADTQYF. For the CDR3, the DNA is TGTGCCAGCAGCTTAGCGGCAGATACGCAGTATTTT.

This clonotype occurred a few times. The CDR3, as DNA: TGTGCCAGCAGCTACCAGCTAGCGGGAGGGGGAGGCGAGCAGTACTTC. It is translated as CASSYQLAGGGGEQYF. V gene TRBV7-2 combines with J gene TRBJ2-7; 12 bases are a match to TRBD2. V lost 4 bases to trimming and J lost 6 bases; unmatched junction nucleotides: 10. CDR3 length: 16 amino acids. The germline gives CDR1 SGHTA, CDR2 FQGNSA. Looking up the rest from reference TRBV7-2 and TRBJ2-7 gives the full variable domain: GAGVSQSPSNKVTEKGKDVELRCDPISGHTALYWYRQSLGQGLEFLIYFQGNSAPDKSGLPSDRFSAERTGGSVSTLTIQRTQQEDSAVYLCASSYQLAGGGGEQYFGPGTRLTVT.

This chain joins TRBV20-1 and TRBJ2-7; D is unclear. The ends were cut back, 5 bases at V and 3 bases at J, with 20 bases in the middle. CDR3 length equals 15 residues. CDR1 and CDR2 from the germline V gene are DFQATT and SNEGSKA (reference sequence). CDR3 coding DNA: TGCAGTGCTCGCCCCTACAGAGACCCTAACTACGAGCAGTACTTC. It translates to CSARPYRDPNYEQYF.

The chain recombines TRBV6-5 with TRBJ2-5; D is possibly TRBD1 (6 bases). Germline V gene sequence: CDR1 MNHEY, CDR2 SVGAGI. CDR3 size: 15 residues. V was trimmed by 2 bases and J by 2 bases, leaving 12 bases between them. The CDR3 coding sequence is TGTGCCAGCAGTTACCCACACGGACAGCAAGAGACCCAGTACTTC. Residues: CASSYPHGQQETQYF.